The 14 T cell receptor beta chains below were found in one sample sequenced in a study of identical twins. TCRdb used MiXCR to reprocess the 5' RACE reads, holding one entry per CDR3 protein. The table has around 250,000 distinct CDR3 sequences, roughly an eighth seen once. This sample was shared with a second study, whose subject was yellow fever vaccine responses in identical twins.

The sample was memory (CD45RO+) T cells sorted from blood. The receptors originated from a woman aged 18-35 years in good health.

This clonotype came up many times. The chain uses TRBV7-9 and TRBJ2-7; 10 bases line up with TRBD1. Germline V gene lookup returns CDR1 SEHNR and CDR2 FQNEAQ (reference sequence). The length of the CDR3 is 16 residues. V was clipped by 5 bases and J by 2 bases; unmatched bases: 9. CDR3 loop: CASSPRRDRGAYEQYF. The CDR3 DNA sequence: TGTGCCAGCAGCCCCCGCCGGGACAGGGGAGCCTACGAGCAGTACTTC.

The V call is TRBV6-2 or TRBV6-3, the J call TRBJ2-7; 10 bases agree with TRBD2. V shed 6 bases and J 0 bases; nucleotides not matched to a gene: 2. Germline V gene lookup returns CDR1 MNHEY and CDR2 SVGEGT. There are 14 residues in the CDR3. The DNA for the CDR3 is TGTGCCAGCAGGCTAGCGGGAGTCTCCTACGAGCAGTACTTC. Amino acid sequence: CASRLAGVSYEQYF.

The chain links TRBV21-1 to TRBJ2-7; TRBD2 is the table's D call, not checked against the DNA. TRBV21-1 is termed a pseudogene. The CDR3 runs 15 residues. The CDR3 is CASSTTSGSSYEQYF. The CDR3 DNA follows: TGTGCCAGCAGCACAACTAGTGGATCCTCCTACGAGCAGTACTTC.

This clonotype has just a few counts. The chain has TRBV6-2 or TRBV6-3 and TRBJ2-6; TRBD1 is a possible D gene (6 bases). The CDR3 is 17 amino acids. Between the trimmed V and J ends, which lost 6 bases and 5 bases, there was a span of 20 bases. Per germline, CDR1 MNHEY and CDR2 SVGEGT. CDR3 in DNA: TGTGCCAGCAGACCCCGGTCGAACAGGGAAAGGGCCAACGTCCTGACTTTC. The encoded protein is CASRPRSNRERANVLTF.

This clonotype was seen more than once but under ten times. The CDR3, as DNA: TGTGCCAGCAGTTTCAAGGGGGGGCCGCCAGATACGCAGTATTTT. The encoded protein is CASSFKGGPPDTQYF. The rearrangement uses TRBV12-3 or TRBV12-4 and TRBJ2-3; possibly TRBD2 for D (7 bases). The V gene lost 3 bases and the J gene lost 4 bases, with 14 bases spanning the gap. The CDR3 is made up of 15 amino acids.

The J gene is TRBJ2-1, the V gene TRBV9; 10 bases match TRBD2. The germline V gene encodes CDR1 SGDLS and CDR2 YYNGEE. Trimming took 2 bases from V and 8 from J; bases not matched to a gene: 7. The CDR3 loop spans 15 amino acids. CDR3 in amino acids: CASSVAAGGYHEQFF. The CDR3 DNA sequence: TGTGCCAGCAGCGTTGCAGCGGGGGGGTACCATGAGCAGTTCTTC.

This clonotype was detected only a few times. V gene TRBV3-1 combines with J gene TRBJ2-7, with D uncertain. Deletions cut 4 bases from V and 1 base from J, with 14 bases between. Germline assignment: CDR1 LGHDT and CDR2 YNNKEL (reference sequence). The CDR3 sequence is 15 residues long. The CDR3 DNA sequence: TGTGCCAGCAGCCGAACGTTGGTGGGGTCCTACGAGCAGTACTTC. Translation: CASSRTLVGSYEQYF.

This clonotype was counted many times. The CDR3 nucleotides read TGTGCCAGCAGTTTAGGTGTGGCGGGGCCCCGGGAGCAGTACTTC. Its translation is CASSLGVAGPREQYF. V and J are TRBV12-3 or TRBV12-4 and TRBJ2-7, with D possibly matching TRBD2 (6 bases). Trimming shortened V by 1 base and J by 7 bases, and 17 bases separated the two germline ends. The CDR3 totals 15 residues.

This chain's CDR3 is CSARVPGRSTEAFF. CDR3 bases: TGCAGTGCTAGAGTACCAGGGCGAAGCACTGAAGCTTTCTTT. The chain recombines TRBV20-1 with TRBJ1-1; D is perhaps TRBD1 (5 bases). The V and J ends lost 1 base and 4 bases respectively, with 13 bases between them. This CDR3 has 14 amino acids. Germline V CDR1 and CDR2: DFQATT, SNEGSKA (reference sequence).

V gene TRBV18 combines with J gene TRBJ2-7; TRBD2 might be the D (5 bases). This CDR3 is 14 amino acids long. The germline V gene encodes CDR1 KGHSH and CDR2 LQKENI. Trimming took 0 bases from V and 2 from J, leaving 8 bases between them. This CDR3 is CASSPPERAYEQYF. CDR3 sequence (DNA): TGTGCCAGCTCACCACCAGAGAGGGCCTACGAGCAGTACTTC.

This sequence joins TRBV5-1 and TRBJ1-5; tentative D call: TRBD1 (5 bases). V was cut by 0 bases and J by 5 bases, with 12 bases left in between. Germline V gene sequence: CDR1 SGHRS, CDR2 YFSETQ. The CDR3 has 15 residues. CDR3 bases: TGCGCCAGCAGCTTGGGGGGGGAAAATCATCAGCCCCAGCATTTT. It is translated as CASSLGGENHQPQHF.

In its sample, this clonotype was seen many times. This sequence joins TRBV11-2 and TRBJ2-2, with TRBD2 identical over 11 bases. Trimming at V came to 8 bases and at J to 5 bases, leaving 7 bases not matched to a gene. The CDR3 spans 15 residues. Looked up from germline, CDR1 is SGHAT and CDR2 is FQNNGV. The CDR3 loop is CASLDGTSGTGELFF. The CDR3 nucleotides read TGTGCCAGCCTAGACGGGACTAGCGGTACCGGGGAGCTGTTTTTT.

This clonotype was seen ten or more times. The chain has TRBV6-5 and TRBJ2-1; 10 nucleotides match TRBD2. Germline-derived CDR1 and CDR2 are MNHEY and SVGAGI. After removal of 4 bases from V and 7 bases from J, the junction contained 7 bases not matched to a gene. The CDR3 contains 15 residues. CDR3 DNA: TGTGCCAGCAGTTCCAAGCGGGAGGGAACAAATGAGCAGTTCTTC. Amino acids: CASSSKREGTNEQFF.

This rearrangement joins TRBV27 to TRBJ1-4; 10 nucleotides line up with TRBD1. Germline V gene data show CDR1 as MNHEY and CDR2 as SMNVEV (reference sequence). The CDR3 is 15 amino acids. With V trimmed by 5 bases and J by 4 bases, 4 bases remained unmatched. The CDR3 DNA reads TGTGCCAGCAGTCCGGGACAGGGGATTAATGAAAAACTGTTTTTT. Protein: CASSPGQGINEKLFF.